What follows are 2 T cell receptor beta chains derived from one specimen sequenced in a study of beta chain features in type 1 diabetes. Every bit of the isolated RNA underwent reverse transcription, so sequencing read expressed TCRB transcripts. The data were produced by immunoSEQ multiplex PCR, yet TCRdb's version contains in-frame clones alone and is incomplete. The sample shows fewer than 400,000 clones, 8% of them seen only once. Sequenced material: central memory CD4+ T cells from blood. The receptor set was obtained from a young woman in good health.

The chain couples TRBV5-1 to TRBJ1-1; D is ambiguous. Trimming removed 5 bases from V and 1 base from J, with 12 bases in between. This CDR3 has 14 residues. The V gene's germline CDR1 is SGHRS and CDR2 YFSETQ. CDR3 sequence: CASRTFSGNTEAFF. The CDR3 coding sequence is TGCGCCAGCAGGACTTTCTCCGGGAACACTGAAGCTTTCTTT.

The chain couples TRBV15 to TRBJ2-3; tentatively, D is TRBD1 (6 bases). The CDR3 has 15 amino acids. Germline CDR1 reads LNHNV; CDR2 reads YYDKDF (reference sequence). V lost 2 bases and J lost 2, with 11 bases in between. CDR3 sequence: CATSRRQVNTDTQYF. The CDR3 region has the DNA TGTGCCACCAGCAGAAGACAGGTCAACACAGATACGCAGTATTTT.